The next 10 T cell receptor beta chains were all read from a single sample in a study of T cell responses to AZD1222 COVID-19 vaccine. The protocol was immunoSEQ multiplex PCR, while the TCRdb copy is restricted to in-frame clones and leaves out a portion. Seen here are over 85,000 clones, about 90% observed once, and the top ten hold around 14%. The sample consisted of peripheral blood, taken 28 days after the second AZD1222 dose. The source of these receptors is an adult who received the AZD1222 COVID-19 vaccine.

The V and J genes are TRBV3-1 (or the pseudogene TRBV3-2) and TRBJ1-2, with D uncertain. This CDR3 region has 12 residues. V lost 0 bases and J lost 14, with 13 bases in between. Germline CDR1 LGHDT, CDR2 YNNKEL (reference sequence). As DNA, the CDR3 is TGTGCCAGCAGCCAAGAAAGGCGCAGTCAAACCTTC. Protein sequence: CASSQERRSQTF.

The genes are TRBV3-1 (or the pseudogene TRBV3-2) and TRBJ1-1; the D is unclear. V dropped 4 bases and J dropped 1 base, with 13 bases sitting between them. Germline V lookup: CDR1 LGHDT, CDR2 YNNKEL (reference sequence). The CDR3 is 15 amino acids. CDR3 sequence (DNA): TGTGCCAGCAGCCCATTCCGGGCTCGGAACACTGAAGCTTTCTTT. The encoded protein is CASSPFRARNTEAFF.

J is TRBJ1-1 and V is TRBV7-8, with D possibly TRBD1 on 6 matching bases. The length of the CDR3 is 16 residues. Trimming pared 5 bases from V and 4 bases from J, leaving 20 bases between. Germline CDR1 and CDR2: SGHVS and FQNEAQ. CDR3 region: CASSPLRGARSTEAFF. In DNA, the CDR3 is TGTGCCAGCAGCCCCTTGCGGGGGGCTCGTAGCACTGAAGCTTTCTTT. Supplemented by reference TRBV7-8 and TRBJ1-1, the full variable domain reads GAGVSQSPRYKVAKRGQDVALRCDPISGHVSLFWYQQALGQGPEFLTYFQNEAQLDKSGLPSDRFFAERPEGSVSTLKIQRTQQEDSAVYLCASSPLRGARSTEAFFGQGTRLTVV.

J is TRBJ1-1 and V is TRBV18; perhaps TRBD1 as D (5 bases). The germline V and J ends were trimmed by 4 bases and 1 base, with 13 bases remaining between them. CDR3 length: 15 residues. From germline, CDR1 is KGHSH and CDR2 LQKENI. The CDR3 DNA reads TGTGCCAGCTCACTCAGTATACAGGAGAACACTGAAGCTTTCTTT. Translation: CASSLSIQENTEAFF.

This CDR3 reads CASSLSLAGLNTEAFF. DNA for the CDR3: TGCGCCAGCAGCTTGAGTCTGGCAGGGTTGAACACTGAAGCTTTCTTT. The rearrangement links TRBV5-1 to TRBJ1-1; TRBD1 might be the D (5 bases). CDR3 length: 16 amino acids. Deletions cut 1 base from V and 0 bases from J, with 13 bases between. Germline V gene sequence: CDR1 SGHRS, CDR2 YFSETQ.

The chain recombines TRBV7-6 with TRBJ1-5; D is ambiguous. V shed 4 bases and J shed 7 bases, with 8 bases lying between them. The CDR3 is 12 amino acids. Germline V gene lookup returns CDR1 SGHVS and CDR2 FNYEAQ. CDR3 residues: CASSSVGQPQHF. The CDR3 nucleotides are TGTGCCAGCAGCTCCGTAGGGCAGCCCCAGCATTTT.

The J gene is TRBJ2-1, the V gene TRBV2; the match to TRBD2 covers 8 bases. The germline gives CDR1 SNHLY, CDR2 FYNNEI. Trimming removed 10 bases from V and 2 bases from J; junction bases left unmatched: 10. There are 15 residues in the CDR3. CDR3: CAIPTRGAPYNEQFF. The CDR3 nucleotides read TGTGCCATCCCTACGCGGGGGGCTCCCTACAATGAGCAGTTCTTC.

The J gene is TRBJ1-2, the V gene TRBV19; D might be TRBD1 (5 bases). V dropped 2 bases and J dropped 3 bases, with 16 bases sitting between them. The CDR3 extends over 16 amino acids. Germline assignment: CDR1 LNHDA and CDR2 SQIVND (reference sequence). In nucleotides, the CDR3 is TGTGCCAGTAGTATATTAGTCGGGCAGGGTGACTATGGCTACACCTTC. Protein: CASSILVGQGDYGYTF.

The chain uses TRBV30 and TRBJ1-1; D is uncertain. The CDR3 is made up of 14 amino acids. Per the germline V gene, CDR1 is GTSNPN and CDR2 is SVGIG (reference sequence). Trimming took off 3 bases at V and 6 bases at J, with 17 bases between the two ends. The DNA for the CDR3 is TGTGCCTGGAGAAAAGGACCGAATGTCGCTGAAGCTTTCTTT. Its protein is CAWRKGPNVAEAFF.

This clone was counted once. This rearrangement joins TRBV29-1 to TRBJ2-1, with 9 bases matching TRBD2. Germline CDR1 SQVTM, CDR2 ANQGSEA. Trimming took 2 bases from V and 6 from J; bases not matched to a gene: 5. The CDR3 extends over 14 amino acids. In DNA, the CDR3 is TGCAGCGTTGAACCAGCGGGGGGTACCAATGAGCAGTTCTTC. Its protein is CSVEPAGGTNEQFF.